These 30 T cell receptor beta chains came from one sample sequenced in a study of T-cell reconstitution after alpha-beta-depleted transplantation in children. Preparation of the TCRbeta library was carried out with unique molecular identifiers. One entry per CDR3 protein results from TCRdb running MiXCR on the PCR reads. The sample holds approximately 350,000 distinct CDR3 sequences, about 9.3% seen once. The sample was PBMCs from the stem cell graft donor, taken from the stem cell graft. These receptors were obtained from a human donor who donated a stem cell graft to a child with acute lymphoblastic leukemia.

This clonotype was seen more than once but under ten times. In DNA form, the CDR3 reads TGTGCCAGCAGCTTCTCCAGCGCCTTAGCGGGAGGCCGCTCCTACGAGCAGTACTTC. As protein: CASSFSSALAGGRSYEQYF. The chain has TRBV11-1 and TRBJ2-7; 10 nucleotides match TRBD2. This CDR3 has 19 residues. Germline CDR1 SGHAT, CDR2 FQDESV (reference sequence). With V trimmed by 3 bases and J by 0 bases, 14 bases remained unmatched.

This chain joins TRBV12-3 or TRBV12-4 and TRBJ2-1; 10 nucleotides agree with TRBD2. This CDR3 contains 17 residues. The ends lost 7 bases at V and 0 bases at J; junction bases unmatched: 9. In nucleotides, the CDR3 is TGTGCCAGCACTAGGGCTAGCGGGGGTAGCTCCTACAATGAGCAGTTCTTC. This codes for CASTRASGGSSYNEQFF.

This clonotype occurred many times. V usage is TRBV20-1 and J usage is TRBJ2-7; 10 bases are shared with TRBD2. Germline V gives CDR1 DFQATT, CDR2 SNEGSKA (reference sequence). This CDR3 has 13 residues. V was pared by 2 bases and J by 12 bases, with 10 bases of the junction left unmatched. The CDR3: CSARSTGTSALYF. The CDR3 bases are TGCAGTGCTAGATCCACGGGGACTAGCGCGTTGTACTTC.

This clonotype was found many times. This chain's CDR3 is CSADLDGRYSYNEQFF. In DNA, the CDR3 is TGCAGTGCGGACCTCGATGGCCGCTACTCCTACAATGAGCAGTTCTTC. This chain links TRBV20-1 with TRBJ2-1; D not certain. This CDR3 has 16 amino acids. Germline loops: CDR1 DFQATT, CDR2 SNEGSKA (reference sequence). Trimming left V 6 bases short and J 0 bases short, with 18 bases between.

The table lists this clonotype with a few counts. The V and J genes are TRBV7-2 and TRBJ1-4; TRBD1 matches 8 bases. Trimming removed 3 bases from V and 5 bases from J; junction bases left unmatched: 8. The V gene's germline CDR1 is SGHTA and CDR2 FQGNSA. The CDR3 length is 16 residues. In nucleotides, the CDR3 is TGTGCCAGCAGCTTGCAACCAGGGGGCTTGAATGAAAAACTGTTTTTT. Translation gives CASSLQPGGLNEKLFF.

To note about this clonotype: A much larger clonotype is one base distant, so this may be a read error. The rearrangement links TRBV29-1 to TRBJ2-1; TRBD1 or TRBD2 may be the D gene (7 bases each). Per the germline V gene, CDR1 is SQVTM and CDR2 is ANQGSEA. Deletions cut 4 bases from V and 13 bases from J, with 29 bases between. The CDR3 length is 16 residues. CDR3 nucleotide sequence: TGCAGCGTTGCATTCCCCAGGGGGAGGGCCGGTGGTGACCAGTTCTTC. Translation gives CSVAFPRGRAGGDQFF.

There are many counts of this clonotype. The chain recombines TRBV29-1 with TRBJ2-7, with TRBD1 as a possible D gene (5 bases). Trimming pared 6 bases from V and 0 bases from J, leaving 15 bases between. This CDR3 is built from 14 residues. Germline CDR1 reads SQVTM; CDR2 reads ANQGSEA. The CDR3 spells CSVRGRVSSYEQYF. Here the CDR3 DNA reads TGCAGCGTCAGAGGCAGGGTTAGCTCCTACGAGCAGTACTTC.

This clonotype was counted many times. The chain is built from TRBV7-9 and TRBJ1-5, with D unresolved. V was shortened by 1 base and J by 7 bases, with 8 bases between the two germline ends. This CDR3 has 13 amino acids. Germline V gene data show CDR1 as SEHNR and CDR2 as FQNEAQ (reference sequence). The CDR3 loop reads CASSLGGSQPQHF. Here the CDR3 DNA reads TGTGCCAGCAGCTTAGGCGGGTCGCAGCCCCAGCATTTT.

This clonotype has a count of ten or more. The chain uses TRBV4-1 and TRBJ2-7, with a possible D match to TRBD1 (6 bases). V dropped 3 bases and J dropped 0 bases, with 18 bases sitting between them. CDR1 and CDR2 from the germline V gene are MGHRA and YSYEKL. There are 17 residues in the CDR3. CDR3: CASSHQGLPTGSYEQYF. CDR3 nucleotides: TGCGCCAGCAGCCACCAGGGGTTGCCGACGGGCTCCTACGAGCAGTACTTC.

This clonotype turned up a few times. The chain recombines TRBV5-1 with TRBJ1-5; 8 bases line up with TRBD1. The CDR3 sequence is 15 residues long. Trimming removed 4 bases from V and 10 bases from J; junction bases left unmatched: 13. The germline V gene encodes CDR1 SGHRS and CDR2 YFSETQ. The CDR3 loop is CASSESGGEVGPQHF. The CDR3 region has the DNA TGCGCCAGCAGCGAGTCAGGGGGCGAGGTAGGCCCCCAGCATTTT.

This clonotype was detected a few times. The J gene is TRBJ2-3, the V gene TRBV5-1; 7 bases align to TRBD2. The CDR3 consists of 13 residues. V gave up 4 bases and J gave up 8 bases; unmatched junction bases: 7. From germline, CDR1 is SGHRS and CDR2 YFSETQ. The CDR3 region is CASSPGLRGTQYF. In DNA form, the CDR3 reads TGCGCCAGCAGCCCGGGACTACGGGGTACGCAGTATTTT.

The genes are TRBV7-9 and TRBJ2-1, with TRBD1 as a possible D gene (5 bases). Trimming removed 4 bases at V and 1 base at J, with 14 bases between. Germline CDR1 is SEHNR and CDR2 is FQNEAQ (reference sequence). The CDR3 runs to 16 residues. CDR3 protein: CASSSPDRVSYNEQFF. CDR3 coding DNA: TGTGCCAGCAGCTCCCCCGACAGAGTTTCCTACAATGAGCAGTTCTTC.

On this clonotype: One base away lies a much larger clone, so this may be a sequencing read error. The V and J genes are TRBV20-1 and TRBJ2-1, with 15 bases matching TRBD2. After removal of 3 bases from V and 8 bases from J, the junction contained 11 bases not matched to a gene. There are 17 residues in the CDR3. Germline CDR1 reads DFQATT; CDR2 reads SNEGSKA (reference sequence). As DNA, the CDR3 is TGCAGTGCTAGGCCCTTGGGGACTAGCGGGAGGAACGATGAGCAGTTCTTC. Amino acid sequence: CSARPLGTSGRNDEQFF.

This chain links TRBV12-3 or TRBV12-4 with TRBJ1-2; weak D call: TRBD1 (6 bases). This CDR3 region has 16 residues. V lost 3 bases to trimming and J lost 5 bases, with 19 bases between them. The CDR3 coding sequence is TGTGCCAGCAGTTTCACCTCTAAGGGGGGCGCGTATGGCTACACCTTC. This sequence encodes CASSFTSKGGAYGYTF.

The chain has TRBV7-9 and TRBJ2-1, with D hard to call. V was clipped by 1 base and J by 8 bases, with 12 bases between them. CDR3 length equals 14 residues. The germline V gene encodes CDR1 SEHNR and CDR2 FQNEAQ (reference sequence). The CDR3 nucleotides are TGTGCCAGCAGCTTAGTCGGTATTCTCGATGAGCAGTTCTTC. Translating gives CASSLVGILDEQFF.

This chain links TRBV9 with TRBJ2-3; D unclear. This CDR3 is 14 amino acids long. Trimming cost V 0 bases and J 2 bases, with 7 bases left between them. Germline CDR1 SGDLS, CDR2 YYNGEE. The CDR3: CASSVGLFTDTQYF. In nucleotides, the CDR3 is TGTGCCAGCAGCGTAGGTCTTTTCACAGATACGCAGTATTTT. The whole variable domain, remainder taken from reference TRBV9 and TRBJ2-3, is DSGVTQTPKHLITATGQRVTLRCSPRSGDLSVYWYQQSLDQGLQFLIQYYNGEERAKGNILERFSAQQFPDLHSELNLSSLELGDSALYFCASSVGLFTDTQYFGPGTRLTVL.

This clonotype was counted only a few times. The rearrangement joins TRBV5-5 to TRBJ2-5; perhaps TRBD2 as D (6 bases). Germline CDR1 reads SGHKS; CDR2 reads YYEKEE (reference sequence). V lost 3 bases and J lost 2, with 11 bases in between. This CDR3 is 14 amino acids long. The CDR3 nucleotides read TGTGCCAGCAGCTACCGGGAGAGTCAAGAGACCCAGTACTTC. Its protein is CASSYRESQETQYF.

This chain connects TRBV6-5 to TRBJ2-1; D is tentatively TRBD1 or TRBD2 (5 bases each). Looked up from germline, CDR1 is MNHEY and CDR2 is SVGAGI. Trimming left V 1 base short and J 2 bases short, with 21 bases between. The CDR3 is 19 residues long. For the CDR3, the DNA is TGTGCCAGCAGTTACTTCGGAGGAGTGGTTACAGGAACCTACAATGAGCAGTTCTTC. The encoded protein is CASSYFGGVVTGTYNEQFF.

The rearrangement uses TRBV7-9 and TRBJ2-7; D remains ambiguous. The V gene's germline CDR1 is SEHNR and CDR2 FQNEAQ (reference sequence). The CDR3 has 12 amino acids. The V and J ends lost 5 bases and 4 bases respectively, with 9 bases between them. This CDR3 is CASSPFEYEQYF. The CDR3 nucleotides read TGTGCCAGCAGCCCATTCGAATACGAGCAGTACTTC.

A few counts support this clonotype. J is TRBJ2-1 and V is TRBV28, with TRBD2 identical over 12 bases. The length of the CDR3 is 20 residues. V trimming: 5 bases; J trimming: 6 bases; junction bases outside the gene matches: 20. The germline gives CDR1 MDHEN, CDR2 SYDVKM. CDR3 in amino acids: CASSNGLAGKSQGGFNEQFF. CDR3 DNA: TGTGCCAGCAGTAACGGACTAGCGGGGAAATCACAAGGGGGGTTCAATGAGCAGTTCTTC.

There are a few counts of this clonotype. The V and J genes are TRBV5-1 and TRBJ2-1; 7 bases are a match to TRBD2. The CDR3 spans 18 residues. CDR1 is SGHRS, CDR2 YFSETQ, per germline. V gave up 4 bases and J gave up 7 bases; unmatched junction bases: 20. The CDR3 DNA reads as TGCGCCAGCAGCATATCTCCAGACCACGGGAGGATAGGGAATGAGCAGTTCTTC. It translates to CASSISPDHGRIGNEQFF. The whole variable domain, filled in from reference TRBV5-1 and TRBJ2-1, reads KAGVTQTPRYLIKTRGQQVTLSCSPISGHRSVSWYQQTPGQGLQFLFEYFSETQRNKGNFPGRFSGRQFSNSRSEMNVSTLELGDSALYLCASSISPDHGRIGNEQFFGPGTRLTVL.

This clonotype was detected a few times. The CDR3 here is CASSYSGRGGDEKLFF. The DNA of the CDR3 is TGTGCCAGCAGTTACTCGGGGAGAGGAGGGGATGAAAAACTGTTTTTT. The V gene is TRBV6-5, the J gene TRBJ1-4, with D possibly TRBD1 on 5 matching bases. V lost 0 bases and J lost 6, with 14 bases in between. This CDR3 comprises 16 residues. Germline lookup yields CDR1 MNHEY and CDR2 SVGAGI.

This clonotype was recorded at least ten times. The chain recombines TRBV27 with TRBJ1-5; 10 bases map to TRBD1. The CDR3 loop spans 14 amino acids. Germline CDR1 MNHEY, CDR2 SMNVEV (reference sequence). V shed 6 bases, J shed 9 bases, and the junction held 8 bases outside the gene matches. The CDR3 DNA reads TGTGCCAGCAGCCCGGGACAGGGGACATGGCCCCAGCATTTT. As protein: CASSPGQGTWPQHF.

This clonotype showed up just a few times. The chain is built from TRBV27 and TRBJ2-1; D might be TRBD1 (6 bases). In germline, CDR1 is MNHEY, CDR2 SMNVEV (reference sequence). CDR3 length equals 15 residues. The V end was cut by 3 bases, the J end by 0 bases, with 9 bases between. CDR3 in amino acids: CASSFLDSSYNEQFF. The CDR3 DNA reads TGTGCCAGCAGTTTCTTGGACAGCTCCTACAATGAGCAGTTCTTC.

The chain couples TRBV7-2 to TRBJ1-3; no firm D call. With 1 base removed from V and 2 bases from J, the gap between germline ends came to 12 bases. The CDR3 sequence is 16 residues long. Germline loops: CDR1 SGHTA, CDR2 FQGNSA. The CDR3 is CASSLVEGATGNTIYF. The CDR3 DNA reads TGTGCCAGCAGCTTAGTGGAGGGAGCTACTGGAAACACCATATATTTT.

This clonotype occurred a few times. The chain has TRBV7-9 and TRBJ2-5; D not certain. The CDR3 is 13 residues long. The V and J ends lost 2 bases and 7 bases respectively, with 11 bases between them. The germline CDR1 and CDR2 sequences are SEHNR and FQNEAQ (reference sequence). In DNA, the CDR3 is TGTGCCAGCAGCTTACCAGTTCCTGGGACCCAGTACTTC. Protein product: CASSLPVPGTQYF.

This chain links TRBV6-5 with TRBJ2-4, with TRBD1 matching over 10 bases. V lost 0 bases to trimming and J lost 0 bases; unmatched junction nucleotides: 8. Germline CDR1 is MNHEY and CDR2 is SVGAGI. CDR3 length: 19 amino acids. CDR3 residues: CASSYSGTGVLLAKNIQYF. CDR3 coding DNA: TGTGCCAGCAGTTACTCCGGGACAGGGGTACTTCTAGCCAAAAACATTCAGTACTTC.

This clonotype was recorded a few times. This chain uses TRBV2 with TRBJ2-5, with D possibly matching TRBD1 (5 bases). CDR3 length: 12 amino acids. The ends were cut back, 7 bases at V and 4 bases at J, with 10 bases in the middle. The germline CDR1 and CDR2 sequences are SNHLY and FYNNEI. CDR3 sequence (DNA): TGTGCCAGCACAGGCAGGGTAGAGACCCAGTACTTC. Its protein is CASTGRVETQYF.

This clonotype was detected only a few times. Written as DNA, the CDR3 is TGTGCCAGCAGTTTATTTGGGCTCCCAATCGACGAGCAGTACTTC. Its protein is CASSLFGLPIDEQYF. V usage is TRBV27 and J usage is TRBJ2-7; D uncertain. The CDR3 covers 15 residues. The V end was cut by 1 base, the J end by 5 bases, with 15 bases between. Per germline, CDR1 MNHEY and CDR2 SMNVEV (reference sequence).

V is TRBV27 and J is TRBJ2-1; 13 bases map to TRBD2. J lost 4 bases, V lost 0 bases, and 6 bases had no gene match. CDR1 is MNHEY and CDR2 is SMNVEV in the germline V gene (reference sequence). The CDR3 length is 18 residues. CDR3: CASSLSWTSGRSYNEQFF. In DNA, the CDR3 is TGTGCCAGCAGTTTATCTTGGACTAGCGGGAGATCTTACAATGAGCAGTTCTTC.